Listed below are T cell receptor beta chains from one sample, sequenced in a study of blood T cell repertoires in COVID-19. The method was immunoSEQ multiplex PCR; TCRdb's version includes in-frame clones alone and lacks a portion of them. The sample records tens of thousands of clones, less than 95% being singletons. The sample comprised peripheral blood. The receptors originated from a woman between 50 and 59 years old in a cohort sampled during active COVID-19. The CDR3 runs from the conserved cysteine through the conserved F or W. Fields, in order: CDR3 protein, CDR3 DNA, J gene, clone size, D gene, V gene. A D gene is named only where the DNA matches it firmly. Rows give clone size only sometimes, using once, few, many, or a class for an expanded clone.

CDR3aa: CASSLNSGEETQYF
CDR3nt: TGTGCCAGCAGCTTAAATAGCGGGGAAGAGACCCAGTACTTC
j_gene: TRBJ2-5
abundance: -
d_gene: TRBD2
v_gene: TRBV7-3

CDR3aa: CASSPTADRGQNTEAFF
CDR3nt: TGTGCCAGCTCCCCTACCGCGGACAGGGGCCAAAACACTGAAGCTTTCTTT
j_gene: TRBJ1-1
abundance: -
d_gene: TRBD1
v_gene: TRBV18

CDR3aa: CASSLKGQAVGEQYF
CDR3nt: TGTGCCAGCAGTTTAAAGGGACAGGCGGTGGGCGAGCAGTACTTC
j_gene: TRBJ2-7
abundance: -
d_gene: TRBD1
v_gene: TRBV27

CDR3aa: CASSPRTGLNEQFF
CDR3nt: TGTGCCAGCAGTCCCCGGACAGGGCTCAATGAGCAGTTCTTC
j_gene: TRBJ2-1
abundance: -
d_gene: TRBD1
v_gene: TRBV6-5

CDR3aa: CASSRTGDTGELFF
CDR3nt: TGTGCCAGCAGCCGGACAGGGGACACCGGGGAGCTGTTTTTT
j_gene: TRBJ2-2
abundance: -
d_gene: TRBD1
v_gene: TRBV7-3

CDR3aa: CASSLVRENEQFF
CDR3nt: TGTGCCAGCAGCTTAGTACGGGAAAATGAGCAGTTCTTC
j_gene: TRBJ2-1
abundance: -
d_gene: -
v_gene: TRBV7-2

CDR3aa: CASSQDPTSEQYF
CDR3nt: TGTGCCAGCAGCCAAGATCCAACAAGCGAGCAGTACTTC
j_gene: TRBJ2-7
abundance: -
d_gene: -
v_gene: TRBV14

CDR3aa: CASSAFRGNNEQFF
CDR3nt: TGCGCCAGCAGTGCGTTCAGGGGTAACAATGAGCAGTTCTTC
j_gene: TRBJ2-1
abundance: -
d_gene: -
v_gene: TRBV10-1

CDR3aa: CASSQGPAGGSTDTQYF
CDR3nt: TGTGCCAGCAGCCAAGGCCCTGCGGGAGGGAGCACAGATACGCAGTATTTT
j_gene: TRBJ2-3
abundance: once
d_gene: TRBD2
v_gene: TRBV11-2

CDR3aa: CASSIRAREMGDTQYF
CDR3nt: TGTGCCAGCAGCATTCGAGCCCGGGAGATGGGAGATACGCAGTATTTT
j_gene: TRBJ2-3
abundance: -
d_gene: -
v_gene: TRBV5-8

CDR3aa: CASSFSGLSSSYEQYF
CDR3nt: TGTGCCAGCAGTTTCTCGGGACTCTCGAGCTCCTACGAGCAGTACTTC
j_gene: TRBJ2-7
abundance: -
d_gene: -
v_gene: TRBV28

CDR3aa: CASSQEGAGKTQYF
CDR3nt: TGTGCCAGCAGCCAAGAAGGTGCCGGGAAGACCCAGTACTTC
j_gene: TRBJ2-5
abundance: -
d_gene: -
v_gene: TRBV3-1/TRBV3-2

CDR3aa: CASSPYYGSLTGVTNTEAFF
CDR3nt: TGTGCCAGCAGCCCATACTATGGTAGCCTGACAGGGGTGACGAACACTGAAGCTTTCTTT
j_gene: TRBJ1-1
abundance: -
d_gene: TRBD1
v_gene: TRBV27

CDR3aa: CASSWSYGHWLFF
CDR3nt: TGTGCCAGCAGTTGGTCCTACGGTCATTGGCTGTTTTTT
j_gene: TRBJ2-2
abundance: -
d_gene: -
v_gene: TRBV28

CDR3aa: CASSMTGGPAYEQYF
CDR3nt: TGTGCCAGTAGTATGACAGGGGGTCCCGCCTACGAGCAGTACTTC
j_gene: TRBJ2-7
abundance: -
d_gene: TRBD1
v_gene: TRBV19

CDR3aa: CASSQEERGSEQFF
CDR3nt: TGTGCCAGCAGCCAAGAGGAAAGGGGAAGTGAGCAGTTCTTC
j_gene: TRBJ2-1
abundance: -
d_gene: -
v_gene: TRBV4-2

CDR3aa: CASSQAGGLAGEETQYF
CDR3nt: TGTGCCAGCAGCCAAGCGGGGGGGCTAGCGGGAGAAGAGACCCAGTACTTC
j_gene: TRBJ2-5
abundance: -
d_gene: TRBD2
v_gene: TRBV4-2

CDR3aa: CATSRGGWDFSQETQYF
CDR3nt: TGTGCCACCAGCAGAGGGGGGTGGGACTTTAGTCAAGAGACCCAGTACTTC
j_gene: TRBJ2-5
abundance: -
d_gene: -
v_gene: TRBV15

CDR3aa: CASSESMEGSTNEKLFF
CDR3nt: TGTGCCAGCAGTGAATCGATGGAGGGGTCAACTAATGAAAAACTGTTTTTT
j_gene: TRBJ1-4
abundance: -
d_gene: -
v_gene: TRBV25-1

CDR3aa: CASSQVTLNTEAFF
CDR3nt: TGTGCCAGCAGCCAAGTTACACTGAACACTGAAGCTTTCTTT
j_gene: TRBJ1-1
abundance: -
d_gene: -
v_gene: TRBV3-1/TRBV3-2

CDR3aa: CASSQEGSGTRDTQYF
CDR3nt: TGTGCCAGCAGCCAAGAGGGTAGCGGGACCAGAGATACGCAGTATTTT
j_gene: TRBJ2-3
abundance: -
d_gene: TRBD2
v_gene: TRBV3-1/TRBV3-2

CDR3aa: CASSQDGNPYEQYF
CDR3nt: TGTGCCAGCAGCCAAGATGGCAATCCCTACGAGCAGTACTTC
j_gene: TRBJ2-7
abundance: -
d_gene: -
v_gene: TRBV3-1/TRBV3-2

CDR3aa: CASSPDRVKQYF
CDR3nt: TGTGCCAGCTCACCAGACAGGGTTAAGCAGTACTTC
j_gene: TRBJ2-7
abundance: -
d_gene: TRBD1
v_gene: TRBV18

CDR3aa: CSAGLGADEKLFF
CDR3nt: TGCAGCGCTGGACTGGGGGCAGATGAAAAACTGTTTTTT
j_gene: TRBJ1-4
abundance: -
d_gene: -
v_gene: TRBV29-1

CDR3aa: CASIHHGSGELFF
CDR3nt: TGTGCCAGCATACACCACGGGAGCGGGGAGCTGTTTTTT
j_gene: TRBJ2-2
abundance: -
d_gene: -
v_gene: TRBV6-6

CDR3aa: CASSLNRGQVEDGYTF
CDR3nt: TGTGCCAGCAGCCTTAACCGGGGACAGGTTGAGGATGGCTACACCTTC
j_gene: TRBJ1-2
abundance: -
d_gene: TRBD1
v_gene: TRBV4-2

CDR3aa: CAISDSGGGLNEQFF
CDR3nt: TGTGCCATCAGTGATTCGGGGGGAGGCCTCAATGAGCAGTTCTTC
j_gene: TRBJ2-1
abundance: -
d_gene: TRBD2
v_gene: TRBV10-3

CDR3aa: CASSYSTGNQPQHF
CDR3nt: TGTGCCAGCAGCTACTCGACAGGTAATCAGCCCCAGCATTTT
j_gene: TRBJ1-5
abundance: -
d_gene: -
v_gene: TRBV11-2

CDR3aa: CASSSGDEQFF
CDR3nt: TGCGCCAGCAGCTCCGGGGATGAGCAGTTCTTC
j_gene: TRBJ2-1
abundance: -
d_gene: -
v_gene: TRBV5-1

CDR3aa: CASNDRGNTEAFF
CDR3nt: TGTGCCAGTAACGACAGGGGCAACACTGAAGCTTTCTTT
j_gene: TRBJ1-1
abundance: -
d_gene: TRBD1
v_gene: TRBV19

CDR3aa: CASSLSSTSGNTIYF
CDR3nt: TGTGCCAGCAGTTTATCCAGTACCTCTGGAAACACCATATATTTT
j_gene: TRBJ1-3
abundance: -
d_gene: -
v_gene: TRBV28

CDR3aa: CATHPTGDRGRNEQFF
CDR3nt: TGTGCCACCCATCCGACAGGGGACAGGGGTAGGAATGAGCAGTTCTTC
j_gene: TRBJ2-1
abundance: -
d_gene: TRBD1
v_gene: TRBV19

CDR3aa: CASSLGQGPNTEAFF
CDR3nt: TGCGCCAGCAGCTTGGGACAGGGCCCGAACACTGAAGCTTTCTTT
j_gene: TRBJ1-1
abundance: -
d_gene: TRBD1
v_gene: TRBV5-1

CDR3aa: CATSRVDLRTSGNTIYF
CDR3nt: TGTGCCACCAGCAGAGTGGACTTACGGACCTCTGGAAACACCATATATTTT
j_gene: TRBJ1-3
abundance: few
d_gene: -
v_gene: TRBV15

CDR3aa: CASRPDTPGGYTF
CDR3nt: TGTGCCAGCAGACCCGACACCCCTGGTGGCTACACCTTC
j_gene: TRBJ1-2
abundance: -
d_gene: -
v_gene: TRBV27

CDR3aa: CASSLGQGTYNEQFF
CDR3nt: TGTGCCAGCAGTTTAGGGCAGGGGACCTACAATGAGCAGTTCTTC
j_gene: TRBJ2-1
abundance: -
d_gene: -
v_gene: TRBV6-5

CDR3aa: CASSLWPGQGVAEAFF
CDR3nt: TGTGCCAGCAGTTTATGGCCGGGACAGGGGGTCGCTGAAGCTTTCTTT
j_gene: TRBJ1-1
abundance: -
d_gene: TRBD1
v_gene: TRBV28

CDR3aa: CASSFQAGFGNEQFF
CDR3nt: TGTGCCAGCAGCTTCCAAGCGGGTTTTGGGAATGAGCAGTTCTTC
j_gene: TRBJ2-1
abundance: few
d_gene: -
v_gene: TRBV7-8

CDR3aa: CASSVAISGNTIYF
CDR3nt: TGTGCCAGCAGCGTAGCCATCTCTGGAAACACCATATATTTT
j_gene: TRBJ1-3
abundance: -
d_gene: -
v_gene: TRBV9

CDR3aa: CASRAFGDNEQFF
CDR3nt: TGTGCCAGCAGGGCCTTCGGGGACAATGAGCAGTTCTTC
j_gene: TRBJ2-1
abundance: -
d_gene: -
v_gene: TRBV27

CDR3aa: CASTTGVGETQYF
CDR3nt: TGTGCCAGTACGACGGGAGTCGGTGAGACCCAGTACTTC
j_gene: TRBJ2-5
abundance: once
d_gene: -
v_gene: TRBV19

CDR3aa: CSASRAGGQNF
CDR3nt: TGCAGTGCCTCGAGGGCGGGAGGCCAGAACTTC
j_gene: TRBJ2-5
abundance: -
d_gene: TRBD2
v_gene: TRBV20-1

CDR3aa: CASSSGGGGRGYGYTF
CDR3nt: TGTGCCAGCAGCTCCGGCGGGGGAGGGCGGGGCTATGGCTACACCTTC
j_gene: TRBJ1-2
abundance: -
d_gene: -
v_gene: TRBV7-2

CDR3aa: CASSPRLYSEQYF
CDR3nt: TGTGCCAGCAGCCCCCGCCTCTATTCTGAGCAGTACTTC
j_gene: TRBJ2-7
abundance: -
d_gene: -
v_gene: TRBV3-1/TRBV3-2

CDR3aa: CASHQTGVGSNQPQHF
CDR3nt: TGTGCCAGCCACCAGACCGGGGTCGGGAGCAATCAGCCCCAGCATTTT
j_gene: TRBJ1-5
abundance: -
d_gene: -
v_gene: TRBV19

CDR3aa: CASRGTSYEQYF
CDR3nt: TGTGCCAGCAGAGGGACATCCTACGAGCAGTACTTC
j_gene: TRBJ2-7
abundance: -
d_gene: -
v_gene: TRBV25-1

CDR3aa: CASSLARTSGRGLQETQYF
CDR3nt: TGCGCCAGCAGCTTGGCCAGGACTAGCGGGAGGGGTTTACAAGAGACCCAGTACTTC
j_gene: TRBJ2-5
abundance: -
d_gene: TRBD2
v_gene: TRBV5-1

CDR3aa: CASSDRGQSDSPLHF
CDR3nt: TGTGCCAGCAGTGACAGGGGACAGAGTGATTCACCCCTCCACTTT
j_gene: TRBJ1-6
abundance: once
d_gene: TRBD1
v_gene: TRBV6-4

CDR3aa: CASSLLDRGREQYF
CDR3nt: TGTGCCAGCAGTTTATTAGACAGGGGGCGCGAGCAGTACTTC
j_gene: TRBJ2-7
abundance: -
d_gene: TRBD1
v_gene: TRBV27

CDR3aa: CASSPTYLSTEAFF
CDR3nt: TGTGCCAGCAGTCCTACCTATTTGAGCACTGAAGCTTTCTTT
j_gene: TRBJ1-1
abundance: -
d_gene: -
v_gene: TRBV28

CDR3aa: CASSQGLGLAGDNEQFF
CDR3nt: TGTGCCAGCAGCCAGGGCTTGGGACTAGCGGGGGACAATGAGCAGTTCTTC
j_gene: TRBJ2-1
abundance: -
d_gene: TRBD2
v_gene: TRBV3-1/TRBV3-2

CDR3aa: CASSYGTSGSSLYEQYF
CDR3nt: TGTGCCAGCAGCTACGGGACTAGCGGGAGCTCGTTGTACGAGCAGTACTTC
j_gene: TRBJ2-7
abundance: -
d_gene: TRBD2
v_gene: TRBV5-4